The T cell receptor (beta chain) described here comes from a study of technical replicates of blood from a handful of donors. The data were produced by immunoSEQ multiplex PCR, yet TCRdb's version contains in-frame clones alone and is incomplete. The sample lists some 70,000 clones; under 98% were seen once. Germline CDR1 and CDR2: MNHEY and SMNVEV (reference sequence). Deletions cut 5 bases from V and 3 bases from J, with 16 bases between. The CDR3 has 15 amino acids. The sample was T cells isolated from PBMCs. This TCR came from a human donor in good health. The genes are TRBV27 and TRBJ1-1; D gene ambiguous. CDR3 bases: TGTGCCAGCAGTAAGATCATAGGGCGGGACACTGAAGCTTTCTTT. The encoded protein is CASSKIIGRDTEAFF.